These T cell receptor beta chains were read from a single sample in a study of T cell repertoires in cytomegalovirus infection. Via MiXCR, TCRdb re-called the reads, giving one row per CDR3 protein. The profile shows under 130,000 distinct CDR3 sequences, approximately 45% of them singletons. The antigens for these receptors are not known. The sequences come from CD8+ T cells from cultured PBMCs, collected from culture after CMV antigen stimulation. Source of these receptors: a human donor in good health (CMV status not recorded). Some clones in this sample may be carry-over from other donors' samples. CDR3s include the opening cysteine and the closing phenylalanine or tryptophan. A D gene is named only where the DNA matches it firmly. A clone size is listed for some rows: how often the clone was seen (once, few, many), or a class if it is expanded.

J,V,size,D,CDR3,DNA
TRBJ1-5,TRBV6-5,.,.,CASRPQGYSNQPQHF,TGTGCCAGCAGACCACAGGGATATAGCAATCAGCCCCAGCATTTT
TRBJ1-1,TRBV6-6,once,.,CASPSGDALNTEAFF,TGTGCCAGCCCGTCCGGGGACGCCTTGAACACTGAAGCTTTCTTT
TRBJ2-2,TRBV2,once,.,CASSVVGTLELFF,TGTGCCAGCAGTGTAGTGGGGACACTGGAGCTGTTTTTT
TRBJ2-1,TRBV7-9,.,.,CASSLDHNEQFF,TGTGCCAGCAGCCTTGACCACAATGAGCAGTTCTTC
TRBJ2-1,TRBV12-3/TRBV12-4,few,.,CASSLIAQYNEQFF,TGTGCCAGCAGTTTAATAGCGCAGTACAATGAGCAGTTCTTC
TRBJ2-2,TRBV4-1,many,.,CAGRLAVNTGELFF,TGCGCCGGGCGGTTAGCGGTTAACACCGGGGAGCTGTTTTTT
TRBJ2-3,TRBV7-6,.,TRBD1,CASSYSGGTGATDTQYF,TGTGCCAGCAGCTATTCTGGGGGGACAGGGGCCACAGATACGCAGTATTTT
TRBJ2-1,TRBV5-1,.,.,CASRNGGVHNEQFF,TGCGCCAGCCGTAACGGTGGAGTGCACAATGAGCAGTTCTTC
TRBJ2-7,TRBV7-9,.,.,CASTLMAGNQEQYF,TGTGCCAGCACCCTAATGGCGGGGAATCAAGAGCAGTACTTC
TRBJ2-7,TRBV12-3/TRBV12-4,many,.,CASTSGSFPIRQYF,TGTGCCAGCACCTCCGGGTCCTTCCCAATACGGCAGTACTTC
TRBJ1-1,TRBV7-8,.,.,CASSLVKTQLNTEAFF,TGTGCCAGCAGCTTAGTTAAAACACAGTTGAACACTGAAGCTTTCTTT
TRBJ2-5,TRBV27,.,.,CASSPLGTQETQYF,TGTGCCAGCAGTCCGCTCGGGACCCAAGAGACCCAGTACTTC
TRBJ2-5,TRBV5-6,many,.,CASSLVGYQETQYF,TGTGCCAGCAGCTTGGTTGGGTATCAAGAGACCCAGTACTTC
TRBJ2-1,TRBV28,.,.,CASSSPDYNEQFF,TGTGCCAGCAGTTCACCCGACTACAATGAGCAGTTCTTC
TRBJ2-1,TRBV20-1,few,TRBD1,CSADRDLSSYNEQFF,TGCAGTGCTGACAGGGACCTGAGCTCCTACAATGAGCAGTTCTTC
TRBJ2-7,TRBV9,.,.,CASSPADDYEQYF,TGTGCCAGCAGCCCAGCAGACGACTACGAGCAGTACTTC
TRBJ1-6,TRBV27,.,.,CASSLSQTTPLHF,TGTGCCAGCAGTTTATCCCAGACGACACCCCTCCACTTT
TRBJ2-3,TRBV28,.,.,CASSPDSRSTDTQYF,TGTGCCAGCAGTCCGGACAGCCGGAGCACAGATACGCAGTATTTT
TRBJ1-1,TRBV10-3,.,TRBD1,CAISATGGQGIPEAFF,TGTGCCATCAGTGCCACAGGGGGCCAAGGGATCCCTGAAGCTTTCTTT
TRBJ1-1,TRBV6-1,many,.,CATRGMNTEAFF,TGTGCCACTCGGGGAATGAACACTGAAGCTTTCTTT
TRBJ2-1,TRBV6-2/TRBV6-3,few,.,CASSHGYEQFF,TGTGCCAGCAGTCATGGGTATGAGCAGTTCTTC
TRBJ2-1,TRBV12-3/TRBV12-4,few,TRBD1,CASSFEGQGARGSYNEQFF,TGTGCCAGCAGTTTTGAGGGACAGGGGGCGCGGGGCTCCTACAATGAGCAGTTCTTC
TRBJ2-5,TRBV27,few,.,CASSLSPLQGETQYF,TGTGCCAGCAGTTTAAGTCCCCTCCAGGGTGAGACCCAGTACTTC
TRBJ2-1,TRBV28,.,.,CASSLLGGFDEQFF,TGTGCCAGCAGTCTACTAGGGGGGTTTGATGAGCAGTTCTTC
TRBJ2-7,TRBV10-3,.,TRBD1,CAISDPQGPYEQYF,TGTGCCATCAGTGACCCACAGGGGCCCTACGAGCAGTACTTC
TRBJ1-2,TRBV12-3/TRBV12-4,few,TRBD1,CASSEIWTGTYGYTF,TGTGCCAGCAGTGAAATATGGACAGGGACCTATGGCTACACCTTC
TRBJ2-7,TRBV27,.,.,CASQRPVGGSSYEQYF,TGTGCCAGCCAACGCCCTGTGGGGGGCAGCTCCTACGAGCAGTACTTC
TRBJ2-3,TRBV6-1,.,.,CASSEVGGRSTDTQYF,TGTGCCAGCAGTGAAGTAGGCGGGCGGAGCACAGATACGCAGTATTTT
TRBJ2-2,TRBV6-1,.,.,CASGTLDSTGELFF,TGTGCCAGCGGTACTCTGGACTCCACCGGGGAGCTGTTTTTT
TRBJ2-1,TRBV7-2,.,TRBD2,CASSLEPGLPNNEQLF,TGTGCCAGCAGCTTAGAGCCGGGACTACCGAACAATGAGCAGCTCTTC
TRBJ2-7,TRBV19,.,.,CASSIDGYGLEQYF,TGTGCCAGTAGTATTGACGGTTATGGTCTCGAGCAGTACTTC
TRBJ1-2,TRBV20-1,few,.,CSARSRAPNYGYTF,TGCAGTGCTAGGTCTCGGGCTCCTAACTATGGCTACACCTTC
TRBJ2-5,TRBV12-3/TRBV12-4,few,.,CASSFLAQETQYF,TGTGCCAGCAGTTTTCTGGCCCAAGAGACCCAGTACTTC
TRBJ2-1,TRBV11-1,.,TRBD1,CASRGTDLGNEQFF,TGTGCCAGCCGTGGGACAGACTTGGGGAATGAGCAGTTCTTC
TRBJ1-4,TRBV27,once,TRBD1,CASSPTGMGKLFF,TGTGCCAGCAGCCCGACAGGGATGGGGAAACTGTTTTTT
TRBJ2-3,TRBV7-6,few,.,CASSSSLALQYF,TGTGCCAGCAGCTCCTCACTAGCCTTACAGTATTTT
TRBJ1-4,TRBV6-1,many,TRBD1,CASRQQGFEEKLFF,TGTGCCAGCAGGCAACAGGGGTTTGAGGAAAAACTGTTTTTT
TRBJ2-3,TRBV5-1,few,TRBD2,CASAEGLASDTQYF,TGCGCCAGCGCAGAGGGACTAGCAAGTGATACGCAGTATTTT
TRBJ1-6,TRBV4-1,few,.,CASSQIDTRGNSPLHF,TGCGCCAGCAGCCAGATTGACACAAGGGGGAATTCACCCCTCCACTTT
TRBJ2-1,TRBV6-5,many,TRBD1,CASSYAGQGVAEQFF,TGTGCCAGCAGTTACGCGGGACAGGGAGTTGCTGAGCAGTTCTTC
TRBJ2-6,TRBV15,.,.,CATSVGVSGANVLTF,TGTGCCACCTCCGTGGGGGTTTCCGGGGCCAACGTCCTGACTTTC
TRBJ2-7,TRBV7-6,once,TRBD2,CASSVGLVNEQYF,TGTGCCAGCAGCGTGGGACTAGTCAACGAGCAGTACTTC
TRBJ2-7,TRBV7-6,.,TRBD1,CASSGGGTGKVQYF,TGTGCCAGCAGTGGAGGCGGGACAGGGAAAGTGCAGTACTTC
TRBJ2-1,TRBV4-1,once,.,CASSQLTELHNEQFF,TGCGCCAGCAGCCAATTGACAGAGCTTCACAATGAGCAGTTCTTC
TRBJ2-3,TRBV7-3,.,TRBD2,CASSLRSGGATDTQYF,TGTGCCAGCAGCTTACGGAGCGGGGGGGCCACAGATACGCAGTATTTT
TRBJ2-5,TRBV4-1,few,TRBD2,CASSQGPSGGNQETQYF,TGCGCCAGCAGCCAGGGACCTAGCGGGGGGAACCAAGAGACCCAGTACTTC
TRBJ2-1,TRBV27,.,.,CASNTGTRGNEQFF,TGTGCCAGCAACACCGGGACCAGAGGTAATGAGCAGTTCTTC
TRBJ2-6,TRBV7-9,.,TRBD1,CASSFTGAGANVLTF,TGTGCCAGCAGCTTTACAGGGGCTGGGGCCAACGTCCTGACTTTC
TRBJ1-3,TRBV15,.,.,CATSSTADPRNTIYF,TGTGCCACCAGCAGTACAGCCGATCCAAGAAACACCATATATTTT
TRBJ2-2,TRBV2,many,.,CASSPAGPGELFF,TGTGCCAGCAGTCCGGCGGGGCCCGGGGAGCTGTTTTTT
TRBJ2-5,TRBV12-3/TRBV12-4,.,.,CVSSLVQGWYQETQYF,TGTGTCAGCAGTTTAGTACAGGGATGGTACCAAGAGACCCAGTACTTC
TRBJ2-3,TRBV2,.,.,CASSEASAGAGTDTQYF,TGTGCCAGCAGTGAAGCTTCGGCAGGGGCGGGCACAGATACGCAGTATTTT
TRBJ1-5,TRBV2,.,.,CASSGLRGRRNQPQHF,TGTGCCAGCAGTGGGTTGAGGGGGAGGAGAAATCAGCCCCAGCATTTT